These 24 T cell receptor beta chains share one sample of origin, sequenced in a study of blood T cell repertoires in COVID-19. TCRdb's table, derived via immunoSEQ multiplex PCR, lists solely in-frame clones and lacks some. The top ten hold roughly 18% of the sample, which has tens of thousands of clones, approximately 84% seen once. The sample consisted of peripheral blood. The receptor set was obtained from a man aged 70 or older with active COVID-19.

The J gene is TRBJ1-5, the V gene TRBV6-2 or TRBV6-3, with a possible D match to TRBD1 (6 bases). CDR3 length: 14 residues. Per the germline V gene, CDR1 is MNHEY and CDR2 is SVGEGT. Deletions cut 2 bases from V and 7 bases from J, with 12 bases between. Written as DNA, the CDR3 is TGTGCCAGCAGTTACGGTACAGGGTCCCAGCCCCAGCATTTT. This sequence encodes CASSYGTGSQPQHF.

This chain connects TRBV29-1 to TRBJ2-7, with D perhaps matching TRBD1 (6 bases). CDR1 and CDR2 (germline): SQVTM, ANQGSEA. The CDR3 is 15 residues long. Trimming left V 0 bases short and J 3 bases short, with 15 bases between. CDR3 residues: CSVEDNTGINYEQYF. Here the CDR3 DNA reads TGCAGCGTTGAAGATAACACAGGGATAAACTACGAGCAGTACTTC.

This clone was detected once. The V gene is TRBV6-6, the J gene TRBJ2-2, with TRBD2 identical over 7 bases. With 0 bases clipped from V and 2 bases from J, the junction kept 3 bases outside the gene matches. From germline, CDR1 is MNHNY and CDR2 SVGAGI (reference sequence). CDR3 size: 16 residues. The CDR3 nucleotides are TGTGCCAGCAGTTACTCGCCTAGCGGAAACACCGGGGAGCTGTTTTTT. Amino acid sequence: CASSYSPSGNTGELFF.

The chain has TRBV6-2 or TRBV6-3 and TRBJ1-1, with 8 bases identical to TRBD1. The CDR3 is 12 amino acids. With 6 bases clipped from V and 11 bases from J, the junction kept 8 bases outside the gene matches. Per the germline V gene, CDR1 is MNHEY and CDR2 is SVGEGT. This chain's CDR3 is CASSLDRVRAFF. For the CDR3, the DNA is TGTGCCAGCAGCCTGGACAGGGTACGGGCTTTCTTT.

The rearrangement joins TRBV6-1 to TRBJ2-2; 8 nucleotides agree with TRBD2. There are 17 residues in the CDR3. CDR1 and CDR2 from the germline V gene are MNHNS and SASEGT. Trimming at V came to 2 bases and at J to 4 bases, leaving 9 bases not matched to a gene. The CDR3 reads CASSELGAGAGTGELFF. Written as DNA, the CDR3 is TGTGCCAGCAGTGAACTTGGAGCGGGAGCGGGCACCGGGGAGCTGTTTTTT.

The chain couples TRBV2 to TRBJ2-5; 7 nucleotides align to TRBD2. The junction had 7 bases not matched to a gene; V was cut back by 4 bases and J by 2 bases. This CDR3 spans 15 amino acids. Germline assignment: CDR1 SNHLY and CDR2 FYNNEI. The CDR3 nucleotides read TGTGCCAGCAGTGGTGGTAGCGGGTCTCAAGAGACCCAGTACTTC. It is translated as CASSGGSGSQETQYF.

This clone is labeled large. V usage is TRBV20-1 and J usage is TRBJ2-1; 11 bases agree with TRBD2. There are 14 residues in the CDR3. The V and J ends lost 6 bases and 3 bases, in that order; junction bases with no gene match: 4. Germline-derived CDR1 and CDR2 are DFQATT and SNEGSKA (reference sequence). The CDR3 bases are TGCAGTGCCAGTAGCGGGAGGGACTACAATGAGCAGTTCTTC. It is translated as CSASSGRDYNEQFF.

The chain carries TRBV19 and TRBJ2-4, with a possible D match to TRBD2 (6 bases). Trimming removed 4 bases from V and 4 bases from J, with 11 bases in between. Germline V lookup: CDR1 LNHDA, CDR2 SQIVND (reference sequence). This CDR3 spans 14 amino acids. The DNA for the CDR3 is TGTGCCAGTAGTAACACGGGACTTAAAAACATTCAGTACTTC. Protein product: CASSNTGLKNIQYF.

This clone turned up a few times. The rearrangement links TRBV28 to TRBJ2-1; 14 nucleotides match TRBD2. This CDR3 has 14 amino acids. Germline loops: CDR1 MDHEN, CDR2 SYDVKM. J lost 8 bases, V lost 8 bases, and 5 bases had no gene match. This CDR3 is CASARLAGGDEQFF. The CDR3 DNA sequence: TGTGCCAGCGCACGACTAGCGGGAGGGGATGAGCAGTTCTTC. Supplemented by reference TRBV28 and TRBJ2-1, the full variable domain reads DVKVTQSSRYLVKRTGEKVFLECVQDMDHENMFWYRQDPGLGLRLIYFSYDVKMKEKGDIPEGYSVSREKKERFSLILESASTNQTSMYLCASARLAGGDEQFFGPGTRLTVL.

The chain recombines TRBV6-5 with TRBJ2-7, with D possibly being TRBD1 (6 bases). The CDR3 consists of 12 residues. Germline-derived CDR1 and CDR2 are MNHEY and SVGAGI. V was trimmed by 6 bases and J by 6 bases, leaving 12 bases between them. The CDR3 region has the DNA TGTGCCAGCAGGTCCACAGGGTCCGAGCAGTACTTC. Its translation: CASRSTGSEQYF.

This chain joins TRBV5-1 and TRBJ2-2; perhaps TRBD2 as D (5 bases). The V end was cut by 4 bases, the J end by 6 bases, with 13 bases between. CDR3 length: 14 residues. Germline CDR1 SGHRS, CDR2 YFSETQ. CDR3 bases: TGCGCCAGCAGCGCACTAGGAGGTCCCGGGGAGCTGTTTTTT. Protein: CASSALGGPGELFF.

The chain employs TRBV20-1 and TRBJ1-1; D might be TRBD1 (5 bases). The CDR3 runs to 11 residues. Germline lookup yields CDR1 DFQATT and CDR2 SNEGSKA (reference sequence). Trimming removed 8 bases at V and 1 base at J, with 8 bases between. The DNA of the CDR3 is TGCAGTCCCCAGGGGAACACTGAAGCTTTCTTT. It encodes CSPQGNTEAFF.

This clone showed up just once. This chain uses TRBV6-5 with TRBJ2-5; D is perhaps TRBD1 (6 bases). Germline V gene data show CDR1 as MNHEY and CDR2 as SVGAGI. Trimming shortened V by 4 bases and J by 4 bases, and 10 bases separated the two germline ends. The CDR3 extends over 13 amino acids. The CDR3 region has the DNA TGTGCCAGCAGTTCGTCCAGGGGAGAGACCCAGTACTTC. Amino acids: CASSSSRGETQYF.

V gene TRBV18 combines with J gene TRBJ2-7; TRBD2 is a possible D gene (5 bases). Trimming took 6 bases from V and 5 from J, leaving 20 bases between them. The CDR3 length is 15 residues. Germline loops: CDR1 KGHSH, CDR2 LQKENI. CDR3 sequence reads: CASSLQRARGHEQYF. CDR3 bases: TGTGCCAGCTCCCTCCAGAGGGCTCGGGGTCACGAGCAGTACTTC.

The V and J genes are TRBV6-5 and TRBJ1-3; D unresolved. The CDR3 covers 15 residues. Trimming took off 3 bases at V and 2 bases at J, with 11 bases between the two ends. CDR1 is MNHEY and CDR2 is SVGAGI in the germline V gene. In nucleotides, the CDR3 is TGTGCCAGCAGTTATAATAGAGGGACTGGAAACACCATATATTTT. As protein: CASSYNRGTGNTIYF.

V gene TRBV12-5 combines with J gene TRBJ2-3, with 8 bases fitting TRBD2. The V segment lost 6 bases and the J segment 0 bases; nucleotides outside the gene matches: 17. The V gene's germline CDR1 is LGHNT and CDR2 FRNRAP. The CDR3 is 19 amino acids. The CDR3 DNA is TGTGCTAGTGGGGCTCTTGGGCTAGCGGGTCCCTCTAGCACAGATACGCAGTATTTT. Encoded protein: CASGALGLAGPSSTDTQYF.

This clone was observed a single time. The J gene is TRBJ1-1, the V gene TRBV25-1, with TRBD1 as a possible D gene (5 bases). Trimming removed 3 bases at V and 7 bases at J, with 15 bases between. The CDR3 sequence is 14 residues long. Germline V lookup: CDR1 MGHDK, CDR2 SYGVNS. CDR3 in DNA: TGTGCCAGCAGTGACCCAGGAGGGGCGAGTGAAGCTTTCTTT. Encoded protein: CASSDPGGASEAFF.

This clone was found many times. V usage is TRBV4-1 and J usage is TRBJ1-5; perhaps TRBD1 as D (5 bases). In germline, CDR1 is MGHRA, CDR2 YSYEKL. V lost 1 base, J lost 6 bases, and 13 bases lay in between. CDR3 length equals 15 residues. CDR3 in amino acids: CASSQGEGTLQPQHF. The CDR3 DNA reads as TGCGCCAGCAGCCAAGGGGAAGGGACTCTTCAGCCCCAGCATTTT.

By sample share, this clone is medium-sized (0.01 to 0.1%). The V and J genes are TRBV2 and TRBJ2-2, with TRBD1 as a possible D gene (6 bases). Germline CDR1 and CDR2: SNHLY and FYNNEI. CDR3 size: 14 residues. V dropped 4 bases and J dropped 7 bases, with 13 bases sitting between them. CDR3 sequence reads: CASSVNLGGGELFF. As DNA, the CDR3 is TGTGCCAGCAGTGTTAATCTAGGGGGCGGGGAGCTGTTTTTT.

The chain carries TRBV28 and TRBJ2-7; 9 bases line up with TRBD1. The CDR3 runs 14 residues. The germline V gene encodes CDR1 MDHEN and CDR2 SYDVKM. Trimming at V came to 4 bases and at J to 1 base, leaving 2 bases not matched to a gene. The CDR3 region has the DNA TGTGCCAGCAGTTCCGGGACAGGGTCCTACGAGCAGTACTTC. It is translated as CASSSGTGSYEQYF.

The chain is built from TRBV6-5 and TRBJ2-2; 10 bases map to TRBD2. Trimming removed 6 bases from V and 6 bases from J; junction bases left unmatched: 4. The CDR3 totals 14 residues. The germline V gene encodes CDR1 MNHEY and CDR2 SVGAGI. CDR3 protein: CASRTSGRAGELFF. In nucleotides, the CDR3 is TGTGCCAGCAGAACGAGCGGGAGGGCCGGGGAGCTGTTTTTT.

The CDR3 spells CASGLNQPQHF. In nucleotides, the CDR3 is TGTGCCAGTGGGCTCAATCAGCCCCAGCATTTT. The J gene is TRBJ1-5, the V gene TRBV19; D gene unclear. Trimming removed 8 bases at V and 3 bases at J, with 5 bases between. The CDR3 covers 11 residues. The germline V gene encodes CDR1 LNHDA and CDR2 SQIVND (reference sequence).

This clone has a handful of counts. The rearrangement joins TRBV6-5 to TRBJ1-2; possible D gene TRBD1, 5 bases. The CDR3 loop spans 14 amino acids. In germline, CDR1 is MNHEY, CDR2 SVGAGI. Trimming left V 0 bases short and J 0 bases short, with 5 bases between. The DNA of the CDR3 is TGTGCCAGCAGTTACTCCAGGGCTAACTATGGCTACACCTTC. This sequence encodes CASSYSRANYGYTF.

The rearrangement joins TRBV4-2 to TRBJ1-1; 11 bases fit TRBD1. Germline V gene sequence: CDR1 LGHNA, CDR2 YNFKEQ. This CDR3 has 13 residues. Unmatched junction bases numbered 8, after V lost 6 bases and J lost 11 bases. CDR3 nucleotides: TGTGCCAGCAGAACGGACAGGGGGCTCCGGGCTTTCTTT. This translates into CASRTDRGLRAFF.